Each of the 14 T cell receptor beta chains below was sequenced from the same sample in a study of metastatic and nonmetastatic thyroid tumors. MiXCR reprocessed the PCR reads for TCRdb. In the table there are about 2,000 clones, under 13% of which are singletons. Among the patients, none had received any treatment before thyroid surgery. The material sequenced was tumor tissue. Every receptor here comes from a female donor with papillary thyroid cancer or a benign thyroid nodule (not recorded which). Some clones in this sample may be carry-over from other donors' samples.

By frequency in the sample, this clone is medium-sized. A much larger clonotype is one base distant, so this may be a read error. The J gene is TRBJ2-1, the V gene TRBV28, with TRBD1 matching 10 bases. Germline trimming cut 5 bases from V and 6 bases from J; bases unmatched to any gene: 10. The germline V gene has CDR1 MDHEN and CDR2 SYDVKM. The length of the CDR3 is 16 residues. CDR3 nucleotides: TGTGCCAGCAGTCCCTGGACAGGGGGTTACTTCAATGAGCAGTTCTTC. This gives the protein CASSPWTGGYFNEQFF.

The table lists this clone with a few counts. A read error may account for a junction end that differs from germline. The chain carries TRBV20-1 and TRBJ2-5, with 10 bases aligning to TRBD2. In germline, CDR1 is DFQATT, CDR2 SNEGSKA (reference sequence). CDR3 size: 15 residues. CDR3 sequence: CSASGLAEGVETQYF. Here the CDR3 DNA reads TGCAGTGCTAGTGGACTAGCGGAAGGCGTTGAGACCCAATACTTC.

Points on this clone: This same CDR3 is encoded by further DNA sequences in the sample. The gene calls are TRBV20-1 and TRBJ1-1, with a tentative D call TRBD1 (5 bases). Germline CDR1 reads DFQATT; CDR2 reads SNEGSKA (reference sequence). The CDR3 runs 16 residues. The CDR3 coding sequence is TGCAGCGCCCGCCCCATGACAGAACCTTTGAACACTGAAGCTTTCTTT. The encoded protein is CSARPMTEPLNTEAFF.

This clone qualifies as large (0.1 to 1%). The chain couples TRBV27 to TRBJ1-2; D is ambiguous. The CDR3 has 14 amino acids. V lost 7 bases and J lost 4, with 16 bases in between. Germline CDR1 MNHEY, CDR2 SMNVEV (reference sequence). The CDR3 region has the DNA TGTGCCAGCACAACCCGAAACAACCCCTATGGCTACACCTTC. This translates into CASTTRNNPYGYTF.

This clone was observed a few times. This sequence may be a read error, since a much larger clone differs from it by one base. This sequence joins TRBV6-2 or TRBV6-3 and TRBJ2-7, with TRBD2 as a possible D gene (6 bases). This CDR3 has 16 amino acids. Looked up from germline, CDR1 is MNHEY and CDR2 is SVGEGT. CDR3 bases: TGTGCCGGCAGTTTACCCTCTTCTAGCGTGAGGGTCGAGCAGTACTTC. Its protein product is CAGSLPSSSVRVEQYF.

This clone is termed large (0.1 to 1%). The chain combines TRBV6-5 with TRBJ1-2; D remains ambiguous. The CDR3 runs to 13 residues. Germline assignment: CDR1 MNHEY and CDR2 SVGAGI. V lost 2 bases and J 3 bases, leaving 7 bases between the germline ends. In DNA, the CDR3 is TGTGCCAGCAGTTACGAGCGCGACTATGGCTACACCTTC. It encodes CASSYERDYGYTF.

There are a few counts of this clone. The chain employs TRBV2 and TRBJ1-6, with 7 bases identical to TRBD1. The CDR3 has 14 amino acids. Germline V lookup: CDR1 SNHLY, CDR2 FYNNEI. J lost 4 bases, V lost 9 bases, and 6 bases had no gene match. CDR3 residues: CASARDRYNSPLHF. CDR3 nucleotides: TGTGCCAGTGCCCGGGACAGATATAATTCACCCCTCCACTTT.

This clone was picked up many times. The rearrangement uses TRBV29-1 and TRBJ2-3; 8 bases align to TRBD2. This CDR3 region has 12 residues. The trim removed 7 bases at V and 6 bases at J, leaving 6 bases unmatched. The germline CDR1 and CDR2 sequences are SQVTM and ANQGSEA. For the CDR3, the DNA is TGCAGCGCTGGCGGGGGGTCGGATACGCAGTATTTT. Residues: CSAGGGSDTQYF.

This clone showed up many times. The chain carries TRBV18 and TRBJ2-1; tentatively, D is TRBD1 or TRBD2 (7 bases each). Trimming took off 6 bases at V and 4 bases at J, with 19 bases between the two ends. The CDR3 runs 16 residues. Germline loops: CDR1 KGHSH, CDR2 LQKENI. The CDR3 region is CASSESARGGYNEQFF. The CDR3 DNA follows: TGTGCCAGCTCCGAATCCGCCAGGGGGGGTTACAATGAGCAGTTCTTC.

The rearrangement links TRBV7-6 to TRBJ2-3, with 8 bases lining up with TRBD1. This CDR3 region has 15 residues. Germline V CDR1 and CDR2: SGHVS, FNYEAQ. Losses at the gene ends were 1 base for V and 4 bases for J; bases not matched to a gene: 4. The chain's CDR3 is CASSLGAGGPDTQYF. CDR3 nucleotides: TGTGCCAGCAGCTTAGGGGCAGGGGGCCCAGATACGCAGTATTTT.

This clone has more than one count but fewer than ten. A clone one base away is much larger, so this may be a read error. The missing conserved phenylalanine or tryptophan at the end of this CDR3 makes a read error likely. V gene TRBV9 combines with J gene TRBJ2-3, with no clear D. CDR3 size: 15 residues. From germline, CDR1 is SGDLS and CDR2 YYNGEE. CDR3 in amino acids: CASSVTGTNTDTQYL. CDR3 DNA sequence: TGCGCCAGCAGCGTAACGGGCACTAACACAGATACGCAGTATCTT.

Judged by abundance, this clone is medium-sized (0.01 to 0.1%). This chain joins TRBV6-1 and TRBJ1-2; no clear D gene. CDR1 and CDR2 from the germline V gene are MNHNS and SASEGT. The germline V and J ends were trimmed by 4 bases and 4 bases, with 10 bases remaining between them. This CDR3 is 13 amino acids long. The CDR3 sequence is CASSADAIYGYTF. CDR3 bases: TGTGCCAGCAGTGCGGACGCAATCTATGGCTACACCTTC.

Within the sample, this clone is hyperexpanded. This chain connects TRBV6-2 or TRBV6-3 to TRBJ1-2; TRBD1 is a possible D gene (5 bases). Germline V gives CDR1 MNHEY, CDR2 SVGEGT. V lost 6 bases and J lost 8, with 19 bases in between. The CDR3 runs to 14 residues. This CDR3 reads CASSPLDTSGGYTF. The CDR3 DNA follows: TGTGCCAGCAGCCCTCTGGACACGTCGGGGGGCTACACCTTC.

This clone was recorded at least ten times. The chain combines TRBV20-1 with TRBJ1-3, with a weak D call TRBD1 (6 bases). The germline CDR1 and CDR2 sequences are DFQATT and SNEGSKA (reference sequence). V lost 6 bases, J lost 4 bases, and 28 bases lay in between. The length of the CDR3 is 18 residues. The CDR3 coding sequence is TGCAGTGCCCCTCACAACGGTGATACAGGGATCGACGGAAACACCATATATTTT. Translating it yields CSAPHNGDTGIDGNTIYF.